The 31 T cell receptor beta chains listed next were all sequenced from one sample in a study of siplizumab effects on memory and regulatory T cells. Libraries were prepared by immunoSEQ multiplex PCR; TCRdb keeps only in-frame clonotypes and omits some of them. The table records fewer than 60,000 clones, over 90% of them present only once. Sequenced: CD8+ T cells sorted from blood. The receptor set was obtained from a human donor in good health.

J is TRBJ2-2 and V is TRBV19, with D perhaps matching TRBD1 or TRBD2 (5 bases each). This CDR3 contains 15 residues. V lost 7 bases, J lost 4 bases, and 16 bases lay in between. Germline lookup yields CDR1 LNHDA and CDR2 SQIVND (reference sequence). The CDR3 DNA reads as TGTGCCAGTATTAGGGTGGGACCGAGCACCGGGGAGCTGTTTTTT. This codes for CASIRVGPSTGELFF.

The sample holds a few counts of this clone. The rearrangement uses TRBV27 and TRBJ1-2; 8 nucleotides line up with TRBD1. With 5 bases clipped from V and 6 bases from J, the junction kept 8 bases outside the gene matches. This CDR3 has 14 amino acids. CDR1 is MNHEY and CDR2 is SMNVEV in the germline V gene (reference sequence). CDR3 loop: CASSQGAQQNGYTF. The CDR3 region has the DNA TGTGCCAGCAGTCAGGGGGCGCAGCAAAATGGCTACACCTTC.

The gene calls are TRBV7-9 and TRBJ2-1, with TRBD2 as a possible D gene (6 bases). With 2 bases removed from V and 4 bases from J, the gap between germline ends came to 15 bases. This CDR3 region has 16 residues. Germline V CDR1 and CDR2: SEHNR, FQNEAQ (reference sequence). The chain's CDR3 is CASSLHRRGSYNEQFF. The CDR3 DNA reads TGTGCCAGCAGCTTACATCGTCGGGGGTCATACAATGAGCAGTTCTTC. The variable domain in full, completed from reference TRBV7-9 and TRBJ2-1, reads DTGVSQNPRHKITKRGQNVTFRCDPISEHNRLYWYRQTLGQGPEFLTYFQNEAQLEKSRLLSDRFSAERPKGSFSTLEIQRTEQGDSAMYLCASSLHRRGSYNEQFFGPGTRLTVL.

This chain connects TRBV15 to TRBJ1-1; D remains ambiguous. Germline values: CDR1 LNHNV, CDR2 YYDKDF (reference sequence). Trimming stripped 1 base from V and 1 base from J, with 4 bases between. The CDR3 is 13 amino acids. This CDR3 is CATSRVANTEAFF. The CDR3 DNA follows: TGTGCCACCAGCAGAGTGGCGAACACTGAAGCTTTCTTT.

The chain couples TRBV7-9 to TRBJ2-1; D unresolved. V lost 5 bases and J lost 10, with 12 bases in between. The CDR3 loop spans 12 amino acids. Germline V gives CDR1 SEHNR, CDR2 FQNEAQ (reference sequence). For the CDR3, the DNA is TGTGCCAGCAGCGGGGAAGGATCGGAGCAGTTCTTC. The encoded protein is CASSGEGSEQFF.

The rearrangement links TRBV2 to TRBJ2-7; TRBD2 aligns across 7 bases. The trim removed 4 bases at V and 3 bases at J, leaving 6 bases unmatched. CDR3 size: 14 residues. From germline, CDR1 is SNHLY and CDR2 FYNNEI. The CDR3 DNA reads TGTGCCAGCAGTGGGCTAGCGGAAATCTACGAGCAGTACTTC. Its protein product is CASSGLAEIYEQYF.

The V call is TRBV6-1, the J call TRBJ2-3, with a possible D match to TRBD1 (5 bases). V lost 5 bases to trimming and J lost 6 bases, with 18 bases between them. CDR1 MNHNS and CDR2 SASEGT come from the germline V gene. CDR3 length: 15 residues. CDR3: CASSTFRGRADTQYF. The CDR3 coding sequence is TGTGCCAGCAGTACCTTTAGGGGCAGGGCCGATACGCAGTATTTT.

The V call is TRBV11-2, the J call TRBJ2-3; no clear D. V was clipped by 1 base and J by 1 base, with 6 bases between them. The CDR3 is made up of 14 amino acids. CDR1 is SGHAT, CDR2 FQNNGV, per germline. The CDR3 DNA reads TGTGCCAGCAGCTTAGGGTCGCGCACAGATACGCAGTATTTT. Amino acids: CASSLGSRTDTQYF.

The V call is TRBV7-9, the J call TRBJ1-2; D remains ambiguous. Germline CDR1 reads SEHNR; CDR2 reads FQNEAQ (reference sequence). V was trimmed by 7 bases and J by 3 bases, leaving 12 bases between them. This CDR3 region has 13 residues. The CDR3 sequence: CASTLLNDYGYTF. The CDR3 DNA is TGTGCCAGCACCCTTCTGAACGACTATGGCTACACCTTC. Full variable domain (missing parts from reference TRBV7-9 and TRBJ1-2): DTGVSQNPRHKITKRGQNVTFRCDPISEHNRLYWYRQTLGQGPEFLTYFQNEAQLEKSRLLSDRFSAERPKGSFSTLEIQRTEQGDSAMYLCASTLLNDYGYTFGSGTRLTVV.

This rearrangement joins TRBV29-1 to TRBJ2-7; tentatively, D is TRBD2 (6 bases). This CDR3 spans 12 amino acids. Trimming pared 8 bases from V and 3 bases from J, leaving 14 bases between. Germline CDR1 and CDR2: SQVTM and ANQGSEA. The DNA of the CDR3 is TGCAGCAGCCGGGACTCCCTCTACGAGCAGTACTTC. This encodes CSSRDSLYEQYF.

This chain connects TRBV30 to TRBJ1-1; D unresolved. The CDR3 totals 13 residues. Between the trimmed V and J ends, which lost 1 base and 4 bases, there was a span of 10 bases. The germline V gene encodes CDR1 GTSNPN and CDR2 SVGIG (reference sequence). The CDR3 here is CAWSGWGGTEAFF. DNA of the CDR3: TGTGCCTGGAGTGGGTGGGGAGGCACTGAAGCTTTCTTT.

The genes are TRBV7-2 and TRBJ2-3; a possible D gene is TRBD1 (6 bases). There are 13 residues in the CDR3. The germline V gene has CDR1 SGHTA and CDR2 FQGNSA. Deletions cut 5 bases from V and 4 bases from J, with 10 bases between. CDR3 amino acids: CASSTWTADTQYF. The CDR3 nucleotides are TGTGCCAGCAGCACTTGGACAGCAGATACGCAGTATTTT.

The chain has TRBV14 and TRBJ1-3, with a tentative D call TRBD1 (6 bases). Per the germline V gene, CDR1 is SGHDN and CDR2 is FVKESK. The ends were cut back, 4 bases at V and 0 bases at J, with 19 bases in the middle. The CDR3 extends over 18 amino acids. CDR3 nucleotides: TGTGCCAGCAGCCCCTTACTGGGGGCATTCCTCTCTGGAAACACCATATATTTT. It translates to CASSPLLGAFLSGNTIYF.

The genes are TRBV6-1 and TRBJ1-5, with 7 nucleotides matching TRBD1. This CDR3 contains 15 residues. Germline-derived CDR1 and CDR2 are MNHNS and SASEGT. The V segment lost 5 bases and the J segment 5 bases; nucleotides outside the gene matches: 9. This CDR3 is CASSSRGIGDQPQHF. In nucleotides, the CDR3 is TGTGCCAGCAGTTCCAGGGGGATAGGAGATCAGCCCCAGCATTTT.

This chain connects TRBV15 to TRBJ2-4; D may be TRBD2 (6 bases). Germline CDR1 reads LNHNV; CDR2 reads YYDKDF (reference sequence). The CDR3 length is 16 residues. V was clipped by 0 bases and J by 3 bases, with 12 bases between them. CDR3 amino acids: CATSRDRREGKNIQYF. CDR3 nucleotide sequence: TGTGCCACCAGCAGAGATCGGCGGGAAGGCAAAAACATTCAGTACTTC.

The V and J genes are TRBV11-2 and TRBJ2-7; D might be TRBD1 or TRBD2, each matching 5 bases. Trimming took 2 bases from V and 7 from J, leaving 18 bases between them. CDR1 is SGHAT, CDR2 FQNNGV, per germline. This CDR3 is 15 amino acids long. CDR3 region: CASSLIGDATYEQYF. The CDR3 nucleotides read TGTGCCAGCAGCTTAATCGGGGACGCCACATATGAGCAGTACTTC.

The chain carries TRBV5-1 and TRBJ2-2; 7 bases fit TRBD1. V lost 0 bases to trimming and J lost 7 bases; unmatched junction nucleotides: 6. Germline CDR1 is SGHRS and CDR2 is YFSETQ. The CDR3 sequence is 15 residues long. The CDR3 region has the DNA TGCGCCAGCAGCTTGGTCCAGGGGGTAAACGGGGAGCTGTTTTTT. This gives the protein CASSLVQGVNGELFF. Combining the CDR3 with reference TRBV5-1 and TRBJ2-2 gives the whole variable domain KAGVTQTPRYLIKTRGQQVTLSCSPISGHRSVSWYQQTPGQGLQFLFEYFSETQRNKGNFPGRFSGRQFSNSRSEMNVSTLELGDSALYLCASSLVQGVNGELFFGEGSRLTVL.

V is TRBV27 and J is TRBJ2-5; D gene uncertain. CDR3 length equals 14 residues. V was cut by 8 bases and J by 1 base, with 14 bases left in between. The germline V gene has CDR1 MNHEY and CDR2 SMNVEV (reference sequence). The CDR3 nucleotides are TGTGCCAGCTGTCAGACCGGGCCCCAAGAGACCCAGTACTTC. It codes for CASCQTGPQETQYF.

The CDR3, as DNA: TGTGCCAGCCACGGGGGGCACTATGGCTACACCTTC. Translated, it gives CASHGGHYGYTF. The chain employs TRBV27 and TRBJ1-2; a possible D gene is TRBD1 (6 bases). V was clipped by 8 bases and J by 3 bases, with 10 bases between them. The CDR3 is 12 residues long. Germline V gene lookup returns CDR1 MNHEY and CDR2 SMNVEV (reference sequence).

V and J are TRBV19 and TRBJ1-1; 9 bases fit TRBD1. This CDR3 is built from 16 residues. Germline lookup yields CDR1 LNHDA and CDR2 SQIVND (reference sequence). The V gene end was trimmed by 10 bases and the J gene end by 0 bases; junction bases not matched to a gene: 12. The CDR3 sequence: CATLKQGAGVNTEAFF. In DNA, the CDR3 is TGTGCCACCCTGAAACAGGGGGCGGGGGTGAACACTGAAGCTTTCTTT.

The chain has TRBV2 and TRBJ1-2; D not certain. The germline CDR1 and CDR2 sequences are SNHLY and FYNNEI. V lost 5 bases and J 4 bases, leaving 17 bases between the germline ends. The CDR3 is 15 residues long. The CDR3 DNA follows: TGTGCCAGCAGTAAGATTGAGGGAGAGGGCTATGGCTACACCTTC. This gives the protein CASSKIEGEGYGYTF.

J is TRBJ2-3 and V is TRBV7-3; TRBD2 matches 9 bases. This CDR3 has 17 amino acids. CDR1 is SGHTA and CDR2 is FQGTGA in the germline V gene. With V trimmed by 3 bases and J by 2 bases, 9 bases remained unmatched. As DNA, the CDR3 is TGTGCCAGCAGCTTTAGTACTAGCGGGCGTGACACAGATACGCAGTATTTT. It translates to CASSFSTSGRDTDTQYF.

This sequence joins TRBV5-4 and TRBJ1-1, with a weak D call TRBD1 (6 bases). The germline V and J ends were trimmed by 2 bases and 3 bases, with 17 bases remaining between them. CDR3 length equals 16 residues. Germline V gene data show CDR1 as SGHNT and CDR2 as YYREEE (reference sequence). The CDR3 nucleotides are TGTGCCAGCAGCTTCGGACAGTTGAGTCCAGACACTGAAGCTTTCTTT. As protein: CASSFGQLSPDTEAFF.

J is TRBJ1-1 and V is TRBV4-1; no definite D call. This CDR3 comprises 11 residues. Trimming removed 3 bases from V and 8 bases from J, with 7 bases in between. Germline V gives CDR1 MGHRA, CDR2 YSYEKL. CDR3 sequence (DNA): TGCGCCAGCAGCCAGCAGAGGGAAGCTTTCTTT. Translating gives CASSQQREAFF.

The chain has TRBV7-9 and TRBJ2-1; D possibly matches TRBD1 or TRBD2 (5 bases each). Germline V gene lookup returns CDR1 SEHNR and CDR2 FQNEAQ (reference sequence). The V end lost 1 base, the J end lost 7 bases, and 11 bases lay between the germline ends. The CDR3 length is 14 residues. The DNA of the CDR3 is TGTGCCAGCAGCTTAGTTGGGGGACCGAATGAGCAGTTCTTC. It specifies CASSLVGGPNEQFF.

The chain couples TRBV19 to TRBJ2-7, with D uncertain. V was shortened by 1 base and J by 3 bases, with 10 bases between the two germline ends. Germline CDR1 LNHDA, CDR2 SQIVND (reference sequence). This CDR3 has 14 amino acids. The CDR3 DNA is TGTGCCAGTAGTATAGGGCTAGGGTTCTACGAGCAGTACTTC. It codes for CASSIGLGFYEQYF.

The chain joins TRBV19 to TRBJ2-7; 10 bases match TRBD2. Germline values: CDR1 LNHDA, CDR2 SQIVND (reference sequence). This CDR3 contains 15 residues. V trimming: 6 bases; J trimming: 5 bases; junction bases outside the gene matches: 10. The CDR3 is CASRKASGSSHEQYF. The CDR3, as DNA: TGTGCCAGTAGGAAGGCTAGCGGGAGTTCCCACGAGCAGTACTTC.

The genes are TRBV19 and TRBJ2-1; 7 positions agree with TRBD2. The V segment lost 6 bases and the J segment 4 bases; nucleotides outside the gene matches: 9. Looked up from germline, CDR1 is LNHDA and CDR2 is SQIVND (reference sequence). This CDR3 region has 15 residues. CDR3: CASRFWEGSYNEQFF. The DNA for the CDR3 is TGTGCCAGTAGGTTCTGGGAGGGATCGTACAATGAGCAGTTCTTC.

The chain uses TRBV29-1 and TRBJ2-7, with D maybe TRBD2 (7 bases). Trimming pared 2 bases from V and 6 bases from J, leaving 20 bases between. CDR3 length: 15 residues. From germline, CDR1 is SQVTM and CDR2 ANQGSEA. This chain's CDR3 is CSVEPLGQGGGEQYF. For the CDR3, the DNA is TGCAGCGTTGAACCCCTCGGGCAGGGAGGGGGCGAGCAGTACTTC.

The J gene is TRBJ2-5, the V gene TRBV14; unclear D gene. This CDR3 spans 12 amino acids. Germline CDR1 is SGHDN and CDR2 is FVKESK. V lost 0 bases and J 3 bases, leaving 2 bases between the germline ends. CDR3 coding DNA: TGTGCCAGCAGCCAAGAGGAAGAGACCCAGTACTTC. Encoded protein: CASSQEEETQYF.

V and J are TRBV9 and TRBJ1-1; TRBD1 might be the D (5 bases). The germline V gene encodes CDR1 SGDLS and CDR2 YYNGEE. V lost 1 base, J lost 0 bases, and 7 bases lay in between. The CDR3 covers 14 residues. The CDR3 reads CASSVTGMNTEAFF. CDR3 sequence (DNA): TGTGCCAGCAGCGTAACAGGAATGAACACTGAAGCTTTCTTT.